This T cell receptor beta chain originates from a study of T cell responses to AZD1222 COVID-19 vaccine. Study-wide background: Second-dose schedules of about 4 or about 12 weeks were combined. Study results and caveats: Only 5 to 7 AZD1222 recipients tested seropositive at baseline. White British donors predominated, females outnumbered males, and clonal diversity was possibly underestimated. Dominant at 160-218 and 743-854, vaccine-associated CD4 TCRs also spanned spike.

CDR1 is LGHDT and CDR2 is YNNKEL in the germline V gene (reference sequence). With V trimmed by 3 bases and J by 7 bases, 6 bases remained unmatched. This CDR3 has 14 amino acids. Assay: immunoSEQ multiplex PCR; the TCRdb copy retains only in-frame clones and omits some. The table includes over 110,000 clones, 90% to 95% detected once. In regard to this clone: Its cognate antigen is unknown.

The TCR sequence derives from an adult in good health. The rearrangement joins TRBV3-1 (or the pseudogene TRBV3-2) to TRBJ1-1; 9 bases line up with TRBD1. The sample consisted of peripheral blood, taken on day 0 of AZD1222 vaccination. This CDR3 reads CASSHRTGAIEAFF. The CDR3 nucleotides are TGTGCCAGCAGCCACAGGACAGGGGCTATTGAAGCTTTCTTT.